This T cell receptor beta chain appears in the sequencing data of a study of T cell repertoires in cytomegalovirus infection. TCRdb reprocessed the reads via MiXCR and lists one record per CDR3 protein. The sample has about 150,000 distinct CDR3 sequences, around 22% seen once; the top ten hold around 9.9%. Germline assignment: CDR1 SGHTA and CDR2 FQGNSA. Trimming pared 5 bases from V and 2 bases from J, leaving 13 bases between. The CDR3 contains 14 residues. The sample comprised PBMCs. The TCR was taken from a human donor in good health (CMV status not recorded). Some clones in this sample may be carry-over from other donors' samples. This chain joins TRBV7-2 and TRBJ2-7, with D possibly being TRBD1 (7 bases). The CDR3 sequence: CASSPGGYPYEQYF. In DNA form, the CDR3 reads TGTGCCAGCAGCCCAGGGGGGTACCCCTACGAGCAGTACTTC.